The clone carrying this T cell receptor (beta chain) was counted ten times or more. Researchers took RNA transcripts and amplified the TCR beta CDR3 regions from them. Carried out on the TCR CDR3, a first-round RT-PCR used the HTBI primer set. TCRdb re-derived calls from the multiplex PCR reads in MiXCR, one entry per CDR3 protein. The sample holds around 180,000 distinct CDR3 sequences, over 15% seen once. The CDR3 length is 13 residues. V gave up 8 bases and J gave up 5 bases; unmatched junction bases: 3. The germline V gene encodes CDR1 MDHEN and CDR2 SYDVKM. Stable Graves' hyperthyroidism denoted no ophthalmopathy progression over 18 months. The sample originates from a study of T cells in Graves' hyperthyroidism and ophthalmopathy.

The sequence was obtained from a woman between 50 and 59 years old with Graves' hyperthyroidism. The rearrangement links TRBV28 to TRBJ1-4, with 9 bases fitting TRBD1. Material: blood. In nucleotides, the CDR3 is TGTGCCAGCGGGACAGGGAGAAATGAAAAACTGTTTTTT. Encoded protein: CASGTGRNEKLFF.